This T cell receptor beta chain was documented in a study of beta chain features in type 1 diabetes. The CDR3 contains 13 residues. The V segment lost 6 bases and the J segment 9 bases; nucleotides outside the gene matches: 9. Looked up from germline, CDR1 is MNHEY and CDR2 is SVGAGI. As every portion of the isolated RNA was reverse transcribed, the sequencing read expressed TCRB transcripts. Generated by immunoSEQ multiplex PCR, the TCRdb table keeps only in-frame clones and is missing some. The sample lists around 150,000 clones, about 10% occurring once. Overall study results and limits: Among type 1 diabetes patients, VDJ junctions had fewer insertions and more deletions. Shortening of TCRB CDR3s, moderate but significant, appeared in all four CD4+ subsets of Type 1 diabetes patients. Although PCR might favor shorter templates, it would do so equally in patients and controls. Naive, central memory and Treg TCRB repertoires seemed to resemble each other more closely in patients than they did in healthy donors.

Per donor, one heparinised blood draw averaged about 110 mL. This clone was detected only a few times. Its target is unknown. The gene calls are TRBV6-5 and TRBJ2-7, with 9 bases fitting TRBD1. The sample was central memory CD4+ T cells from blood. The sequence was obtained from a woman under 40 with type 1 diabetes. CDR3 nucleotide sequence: TGTGCCAGCAGCTTGGACAGGGGCTCCGCGCAGTACTTC. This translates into CASSLDRGSAQYF.